These 8 T cell receptor beta chains were sequenced from one sample in a study of shared clonotypes between healthy human individuals. The data were produced by immunoSEQ multiplex PCR, yet TCRdb's version contains in-frame clones alone and is incomplete. This table holds 2 million or so clones, just under 95% found once. It was CD45RO-negative cells, positively selected for CCR7, that made up naive CD8 cells, with terminally differentiated effector memory CD45RA+ cells excluded. The sequencing input was naive CD8+ T cells sorted from blood. The origin of the receptors is a man between 18 and 35 years old in good health.

The chain uses TRBV6-5 and TRBJ1-1, with 7 bases that match TRBD1. The germline V gene encodes CDR1 MNHEY and CDR2 SVGAGI. The V gene end was trimmed by 5 bases and the J gene end by 4 bases; junction bases not matched to a gene: 10. The CDR3 loop spans 15 amino acids. The CDR3 DNA reads as TGTGCCAGCAGTCAATTACAGGGGATAGGCACTGAAGCTTTCTTT. It codes for CASSQLQGIGTEAFF.

The chain recombines TRBV7-9 with TRBJ2-1; 7 bases align to TRBD2. Germline trimming cut 5 bases from V and 7 bases from J; bases unmatched to any gene: 17. CDR1 and CDR2 from the germline V gene are SEHNR and FQNEAQ (reference sequence). The CDR3 has 17 amino acids. The CDR3: CASSRSLREAVLNEQFF. As DNA, the CDR3 is TGTGCCAGCAGCCGTTCGCTCCGGGAGGCCGTTCTTAATGAGCAGTTCTTC.

The chain couples TRBV30 to TRBJ2-3; no clear D. Germline assignment: CDR1 GTSNPN and CDR2 SVGIG (reference sequence). The CDR3 extends over 14 amino acids. Trimming cost V 4 bases and J 6 bases, with 17 bases left between them. CDR3 DNA: TGTGCCTGGACCTCTTCCGCCGGGTGGGATACGCAGTATTTT. Its protein product is CAWTSSAGWDTQYF.

Of note for this clone: The same CDR3 arises from other DNA sequences in this sample as well. V usage is TRBV7-6 and J usage is TRBJ2-7; 7 bases fit TRBD1. The germline CDR1 and CDR2 sequences are SGHVS and FNYEAQ. V lost 2 bases, J lost 4 bases, and 5 bases stayed unmatched. The CDR3 contains 14 residues. Written as DNA, the CDR3 is TGTGCCAGCAGCTTAAGGGACAGAGCTTACGAGCAGTACTTC. Its translation is CASSLRDRAYEQYF.

The V call is TRBV6-6, the J call TRBJ2-1; D call uncertain. CDR1 and CDR2 (germline): MNHNY, SVGAGI (reference sequence). The CDR3 loop spans 12 amino acids. The V gene lost 2 bases and the J gene lost 7 bases, with 6 bases spanning the gap. CDR3 DNA: TGTGCCAGCAGTTACCCAGCGAATGAGCAGTTCTTC. It codes for CASSYPANEQFF.

J is TRBJ2-7 and V is TRBV7-9; 9 bases agree with TRBD1. The CDR3 sequence is 14 residues long. Germline CDR1 reads SEHNR; CDR2 reads FQNEAQ (reference sequence). Trimming at V came to 4 bases and at J to 3 bases, leaving 4 bases not matched to a gene. CDR3 sequence reads: CASSWGQGDYEQYF. Here the CDR3 DNA reads TGTGCCAGCAGCTGGGGACAGGGTGACTACGAGCAGTACTTC.

Remarks on this clone: At one boundary the junction diverges from the germline segment, which might be a read error. Other DNA sequences in the sample encode the same CDR3. The rearrangement uses TRBV6-5 and TRBJ1-2; D is unclear. This CDR3 has 15 amino acids. Germline V gene data show CDR1 as MNHEY and CDR2 as SVGAGI. The CDR3 loop is CASSYSVEGWGGYTF. CDR3 in DNA: TGTGCCAGCAGCTACTCGGTAGAGGGTTGGGGTGGCTACACCTTC.

This clone was seen only a few times. The chain links TRBV5-1 to TRBJ1-6; the D is unclear. The V and J ends lost 10 bases and 0 bases respectively, with 17 bases between them. The CDR3 is 16 amino acids. Germline assignment: CDR1 SGHRS and CDR2 YFSETQ. CDR3 DNA sequence: TGCGCCCCTTCGGGGATGCTAAGCTCCTATAATTCACCCCTCCACTTT. Encoded protein: CAPSGMLSSYNSPLHF.